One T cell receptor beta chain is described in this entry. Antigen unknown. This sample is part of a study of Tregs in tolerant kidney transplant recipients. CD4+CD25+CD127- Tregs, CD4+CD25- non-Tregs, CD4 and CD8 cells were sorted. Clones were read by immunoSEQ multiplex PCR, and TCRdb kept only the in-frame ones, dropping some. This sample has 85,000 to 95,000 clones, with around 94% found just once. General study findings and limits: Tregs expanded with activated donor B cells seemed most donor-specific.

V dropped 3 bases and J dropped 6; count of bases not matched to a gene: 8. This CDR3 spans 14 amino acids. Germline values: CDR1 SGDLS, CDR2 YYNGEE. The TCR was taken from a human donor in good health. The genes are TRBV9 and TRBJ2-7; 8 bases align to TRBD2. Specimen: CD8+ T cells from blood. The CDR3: CASSASGSVREQYF. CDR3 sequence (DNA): TGTGCCAGCAGCGCCAGCGGGAGCGTCCGCGAGCAGTACTTC.